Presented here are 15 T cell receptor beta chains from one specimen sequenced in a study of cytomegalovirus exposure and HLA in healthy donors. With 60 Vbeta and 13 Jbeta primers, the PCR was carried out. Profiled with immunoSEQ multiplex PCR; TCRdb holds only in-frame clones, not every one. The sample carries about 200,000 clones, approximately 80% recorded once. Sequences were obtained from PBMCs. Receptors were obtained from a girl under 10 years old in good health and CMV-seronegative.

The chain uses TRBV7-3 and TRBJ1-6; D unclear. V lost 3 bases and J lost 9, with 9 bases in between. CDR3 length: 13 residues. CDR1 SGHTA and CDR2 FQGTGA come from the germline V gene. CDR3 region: CASSFSSGSPLHF. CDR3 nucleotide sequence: TGTGCCAGCAGCTTCTCCTCCGGTTCACCCCTCCACTTT. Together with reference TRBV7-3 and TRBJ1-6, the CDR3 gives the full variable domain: GAGVSQTPSNKVTEKGKYVELRCDPISGHTALYWYRQSLGQGPEFLIYFQGTGAADDSGLPNDRFFAVRPEGSVSTLKIQRTERGDSAVYLCASSFSSGSPLHFGNGTRLTVT.

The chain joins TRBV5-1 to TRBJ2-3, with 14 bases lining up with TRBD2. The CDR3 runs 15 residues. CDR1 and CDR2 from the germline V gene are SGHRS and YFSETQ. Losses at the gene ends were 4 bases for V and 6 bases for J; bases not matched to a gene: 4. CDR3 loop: CASSPGTSGGDTQYF. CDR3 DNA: TGCGCCAGCAGCCCCGGGACTAGCGGGGGTGATACGCAGTATTTT.

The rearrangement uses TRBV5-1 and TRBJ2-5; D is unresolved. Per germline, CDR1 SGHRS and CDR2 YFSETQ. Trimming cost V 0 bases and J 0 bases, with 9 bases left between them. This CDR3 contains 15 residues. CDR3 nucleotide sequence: TGCGCCAGCAGCTTGGATCGTCGGTACCAAGAGACCCAGTACTTC. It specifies CASSLDRRYQETQYF.

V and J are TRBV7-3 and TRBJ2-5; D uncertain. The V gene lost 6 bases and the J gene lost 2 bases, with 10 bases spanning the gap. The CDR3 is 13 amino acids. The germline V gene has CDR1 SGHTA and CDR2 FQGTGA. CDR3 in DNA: TGTGCCAGCAGTCTTACAAATCAAGAGACCCAGTACTTC. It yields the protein CASSLTNQETQYF.

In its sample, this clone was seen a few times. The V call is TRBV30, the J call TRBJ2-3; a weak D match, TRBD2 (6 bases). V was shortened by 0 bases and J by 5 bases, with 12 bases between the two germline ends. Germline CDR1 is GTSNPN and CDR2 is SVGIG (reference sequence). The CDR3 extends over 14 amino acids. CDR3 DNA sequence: TGTGCCTGGAGTGTTGGCGGGGTGGAAGATACGCAGTATTTT. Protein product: CAWSVGGVEDTQYF.

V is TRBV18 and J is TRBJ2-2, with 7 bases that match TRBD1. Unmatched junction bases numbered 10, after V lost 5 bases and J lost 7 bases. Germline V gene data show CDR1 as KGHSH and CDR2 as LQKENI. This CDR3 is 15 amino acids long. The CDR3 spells CASSWDSPRYGELFF. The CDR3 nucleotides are TGTGCCAGCTCATGGGACAGCCCGCGCTACGGGGAGCTGTTTTTT.

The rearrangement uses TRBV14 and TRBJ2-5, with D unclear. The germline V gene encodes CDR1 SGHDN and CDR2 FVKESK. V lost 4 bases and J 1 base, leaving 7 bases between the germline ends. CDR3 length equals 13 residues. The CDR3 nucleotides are TGTGCCAGCAGCCGGGCCCTCCAAGAGACCCAGTACTTC. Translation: CASSRALQETQYF.

The CDR3 bases are TGTGCCAGCAGCCTCGGGGCGACAGGCCTTAGCTCCTACGAGCAGTACTTC. Amino acid sequence: CASSLGATGLSSYEQYF. The chain links TRBV7-8 to TRBJ2-7, with D possibly being TRBD1 (6 bases). V lost 5 bases and J lost 0, with 20 bases in between. Germline V CDR1 and CDR2: SGHVS, FQNEAQ. The CDR3 contains 17 residues.

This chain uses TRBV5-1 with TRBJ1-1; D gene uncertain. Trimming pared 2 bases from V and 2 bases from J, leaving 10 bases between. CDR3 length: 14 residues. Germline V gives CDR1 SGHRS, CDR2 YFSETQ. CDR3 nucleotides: TGCGCCAGCAGCTTACGACGGGGTAACACTGAAGCTTTCTTT. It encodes CASSLRRGNTEAFF.

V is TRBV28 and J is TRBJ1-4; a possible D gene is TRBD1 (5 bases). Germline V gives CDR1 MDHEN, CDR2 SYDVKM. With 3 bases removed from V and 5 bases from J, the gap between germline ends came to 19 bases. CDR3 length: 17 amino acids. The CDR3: CASSFLGGDQQNEKLFF. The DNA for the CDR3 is TGTGCCAGCAGTTTTTTGGGAGGGGACCAGCAAAATGAAAAACTGTTTTTT.

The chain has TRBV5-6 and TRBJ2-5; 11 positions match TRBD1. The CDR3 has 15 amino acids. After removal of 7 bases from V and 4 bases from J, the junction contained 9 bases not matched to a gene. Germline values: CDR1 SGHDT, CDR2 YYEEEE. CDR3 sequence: CASQVTGQGGETQYF. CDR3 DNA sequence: TGTGCCAGCCAGGTGACGGGACAGGGGGGAGAGACCCAGTACTTC.

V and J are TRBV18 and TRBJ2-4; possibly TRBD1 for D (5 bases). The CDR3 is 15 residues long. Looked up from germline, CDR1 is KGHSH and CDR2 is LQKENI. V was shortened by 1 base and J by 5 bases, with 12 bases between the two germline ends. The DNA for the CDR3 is TGTGCCAGCTCACCACGACGGCTAGGGGAAAACATTCAGTACTTC. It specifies CASSPRRLGENIQYF.

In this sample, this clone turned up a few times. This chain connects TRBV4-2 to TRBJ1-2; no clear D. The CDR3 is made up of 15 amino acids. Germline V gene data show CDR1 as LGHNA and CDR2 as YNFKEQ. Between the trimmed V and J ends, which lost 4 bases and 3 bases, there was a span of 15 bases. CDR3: CASSLGYGEDYGYTF. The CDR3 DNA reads TGTGCCAGCAGCCTCGGCTACGGGGAGGACTATGGCTACACCTTC.

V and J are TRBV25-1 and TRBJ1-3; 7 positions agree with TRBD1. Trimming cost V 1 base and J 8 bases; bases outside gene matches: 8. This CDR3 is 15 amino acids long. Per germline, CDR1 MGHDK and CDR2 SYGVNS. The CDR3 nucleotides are TGTGCCAGCAGTGAATCTCCCGGACAGGCGCACACCATATATTTT. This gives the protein CASSESPGQAHTIYF.

The chain's CDR3 is CASSLSGETQYF. The CDR3 region has the DNA TGTGCCAGCAGCTTGAGTGGAGAGACCCAGTACTTC. The chain recombines TRBV13 with TRBJ2-5; D not certain. The V gene's germline CDR1 is PRHDT and CDR2 FYEKMQ (reference sequence). V was shortened by 3 bases and J by 4 bases, with 6 bases between the two germline ends. This CDR3 region has 12 residues.